The present T cell receptor beta chain was sequenced within a study of T cell repertoires in cytomegalovirus infection (dated 2019 in TCRdb). For context, the study as a whole: Donor HLA type was relevant to the analysis, as public TCR beta signatures indicated carriage of CMV infection together with the matching HLA type. Findings and caveats that apply to the study as a whole: Cumulative frequency of public TCR beta family members discriminated carriers of CMV infection plus the relevant HLA type in this cohort and an independent roughly 340-donor cohort. In the ex vivo response, HLA-C-restricted CMV-specific TCR beta clonotypes were dominant, and in two of eight donors the single most frequent clonotype came from this HLA-C-restricted group.

For this clonotype: Its antigen target is currently unknown. Qualities for individual bases were not recorded, and no much larger clone is one base off.

These reads were obtained on an Illumina HiSeq 1500. TCRdb redid the processing of the public reads, applying fastp at Q25 and MiXCR, and retained in-frame beta chains. Each entry is one CDR3 protein sequence, shown with its most common DNA and genes. The sample contains fewer than 550,000 distinct CDR3 sequences, approximately 15% of them found a single time. The ten largest clones capture roughly a quarter of the sample. The material sequenced was CD8+ T cells from PBMCs. The TCR comes from a human donor in good health (CMV status not recorded). Some clones in this sample may be carry-over from other donors' samples.

The DNA sequence reads TGTGCCAGCAGTCCCCGCAGGGGGCTGGGACCTGGGGCCAACGTCCTGACTTTC. Translated, this is CASSPRRGLGPGANVLTF. The sequence is built from TRBV12-3 or TRBV12-4 and TRBJ2-6; a stretch of 8 junction bases matches TRBD1. The CDR3 starts with the cysteine, ends with the phenylalanine, and has 18 residues. Just CDR3 DNA is preserved here, 54 bases in frame from base 1. V is trimmed back by 5 bases and J by 2 bases, and the junction contains 11 bases that no gene match accounts for.